Below are 25 T cell receptor beta chains sequenced from a single sample in a study of PD-1 blockade in classical Hodgkin lymphoma (dated by TCRdb to about 2020). Read against the paper, the sample's time point label means: cycle 1 day 1 (C1D1), immediately before nivolumab initiation. Every trial patient had relapsed following autologous stem cell transplantation, and prior brentuximab vedotin exposure was what differed among cohorts A, B and C. The library was built by means of the immunoSEQ multiplex PCR assay. The clones in this table, taken by TCRdb from immuneACCESS, are in-frame only. Not every clone is retained; where verified, under half of the shortfall comes from an unresolved V gene, and the cause of the rest is unknown. The sample yields around 13,000 clones; around 86% were counted once. The ten largest account for more than 35% of the sample. The source material was peripheral blood mononuclear cells (PBMCs), sampled at baseline. These receptors all stem from a human donor with classical Hodgkin lymphoma.

The chain couples TRBV5-6 to TRBJ2-7; TRBD1 matches at 9 bases. There are 14 residues in the CDR3. CDR1 SGHDT and CDR2 YYEEEE come from the germline V gene. Trimming cost V 3 bases and J 4 bases; bases outside gene matches: 5. CDR3 sequence: CASSSEDRGYEQYF. The CDR3 DNA follows: TGTGCCAGCAGCTCCGAGGACAGGGGTTACGAGCAGTACTTC.

The V gene is TRBV15, the J gene TRBJ2-5; D not certain. V was cut by 0 bases and J by 1 base, with 9 bases left in between. The CDR3 length is 15 residues. The germline CDR1 and CDR2 sequences are LNHNV and YYDKDF (reference sequence). The CDR3 spells CATSRDLGFQETQYF. In DNA, the CDR3 is TGTGCCACCAGCAGAGATCTGGGGTTCCAAGAGACCCAGTACTTC.

The V and J genes are TRBV6-1 and TRBJ2-4; tentative D call: TRBD1 (5 bases). Germline CDR1 and CDR2: MNHNS and SASEGT. V was trimmed by 1 base and J by 4 bases, leaving 17 bases between them. CDR3 length equals 17 residues. The CDR3 is CASSEEEWGRRKNIQYF. CDR3 nucleotides: TGTGCCAGCAGTGAAGAAGAGTGGGGCCGAAGGAAAAACATTCAGTACTTC.

The CDR3 region has the DNA TGTGCCACCCGACAATACTATAATTCACCCCTCCACTTT. Its translation: CATRQYYNSPLHF. The rearrangement uses TRBV28 and TRBJ1-6; D is unclear. CDR1 and CDR2 from the germline V gene are MDHEN and SYDVKM. This CDR3 comprises 13 residues. V lost 10 bases to trimming and J lost 3 bases, with 10 bases between them.

The V call is TRBV5-1, the J call TRBJ2-1, with D perhaps matching TRBD1 (5 bases). V lost 0 bases and J lost 5, with 9 bases in between. Per germline, CDR1 SGHRS and CDR2 YFSETQ. This CDR3 region has 14 residues. The CDR3 DNA sequence: TGCGCCAGCAGCTTGGGACTGGACAACAATGAGCAGTTCTTC. Its protein is CASSLGLDNNEQFF. Together with reference TRBV5-1 and TRBJ2-1, the CDR3 gives the full variable domain: KAGVTQTPRYLIKTRGQQVTLSCSPISGHRSVSWYQQTPGQGLQFLFEYFSETQRNKGNFPGRFSGRQFSNSRSEMNVSTLELGDSALYLCASSLGLDNNEQFFGPGTRLTVL.

The chain uses TRBV5-1 and TRBJ1-1, with D perhaps matching TRBD1 (5 bases). The CDR3 has 13 amino acids. V dropped 4 bases and J dropped 10 bases, with 17 bases sitting between them. Per the germline V gene, CDR1 is SGHRS and CDR2 is YFSETQ. The CDR3 DNA follows: TGCGCCAGCAGCCCGGTGAGGGGAGTGGGAGCTTTCTTT. It encodes CASSPVRGVGAFF. Full variable domain (missing parts from reference TRBV5-1 and TRBJ1-1): KAGVTQTPRYLIKTRGQQVTLSCSPISGHRSVSWYQQTPGQGLQFLFEYFSETQRNKGNFPGRFSGRQFSNSRSEMNVSTLELGDSALYLCASSPVRGVGAFFGQGTRLTVV.

CDR3 sequence: CASSYLWDSANEKLFF. CDR3 DNA sequence: TGTGCCAGCAGTTACTTGTGGGATAGTGCTAATGAAAAACTGTTTTTT. This chain joins TRBV6-5 and TRBJ1-4; unclear D gene. V was pared by 1 base and J by 3 bases, with 12 bases between. The CDR3 is 16 residues long. Germline CDR1 and CDR2: MNHEY and SVGAGI.

The chain employs TRBV5-1 and TRBJ1-2; D call uncertain. The CDR3 contains 16 residues. CDR1 and CDR2 from the germline V gene are SGHRS and YFSETQ. V was cut by 4 bases and J by 9 bases, with 25 bases left in between. Here the CDR3 reads CASSLSLNGDMRRYTF. CDR3 sequence (DNA): TGCGCCAGCAGCCTAAGCCTTAACGGGGATATGAGGCGCTACACCTTC.

This chain uses TRBV9 with TRBJ2-5; TRBD2 agrees at 8 bases. Trimming took 4 bases from V and 1 from J; bases not matched to a gene: 18. This CDR3 region has 19 residues. Looked up from germline, CDR1 is SGDLS and CDR2 is YYNGEE. The CDR3 DNA reads as TGTGCCAGCAGCCTCCGGGGGGGGAATTTAGCGGAGGCCCAAGAGACCCAGTACTTC. Its translation: CASSLRGGNLAEAQETQYF.

A note on this clone: At one of its ends the junction is not consistent with the germline gene, which may arise from a read error. This chain connects TRBV5-7 to TRBJ1-6; no reliable D call. TRBV5-7 is recorded as an ORF, its role being uncertain. The CDR3 has 15 residues. The CDR3: CASSPRESSNSPLHF. The CDR3 nucleotides read TGTGCCAGCAGCCCTCGGGAGTCCTCTAATTCACCCCTCCACTTT.

This chain joins TRBV7-6 and TRBJ2-1, with D hard to call. CDR1 and CDR2 (germline): SGHVS, FNYEAQ. This CDR3 spans 14 amino acids. V was shortened by 5 bases and J by 3 bases, with 11 bases between the two germline ends. For the CDR3, the DNA is TGTGCCAGCAGCACCCGGCCAAACTACAATGAGCAGTTCTTC. Translation gives CASSTRPNYNEQFF.

This clone was observed a few times. The genes are TRBV6-5 and TRBJ2-7; D gene uncertain. This CDR3 has 11 residues. CDR1 and CDR2 (germline): MNHEY, SVGAGI. V shed 6 bases and J shed 3 bases, with 6 bases lying between them. The CDR3 is CASSLDYEQYF. In DNA form, the CDR3 reads TGTGCCAGCAGCCTTGACTACGAGCAGTACTTC.

The V and J genes are TRBV7-2 and TRBJ2-2, with 9 bases fitting TRBD1. V lost 5 bases to trimming and J lost 3 bases; unmatched junction nucleotides: 10. Germline V gives CDR1 SGHTA, CDR2 FQGNSA. The length of the CDR3 is 17 residues. CDR3 in DNA: TGTGCCAGCAGCACACTACAGGGGGCTCTTTACACCGGGGAGCTGTTTTTT. As protein: CASSTLQGALYTGELFF. The full variable domain, in which reference TRBV7-2 and TRBJ2-2 provide the parts outside the CDR3, is GAGVSQSPSNKVTEKGKDVELRCDPISGHTALYWYRQSLGQGLEFLIYFQGNSAPDKSGLPSDRFSAERTGGSVSTLTIQRTQQEDSAVYLCASSTLQGALYTGELFFGEGSRLTVL.

The rearrangement uses TRBV27 and TRBJ2-5; either TRBD1 or TRBD2 may fit D (5 bases each). Germline CDR1 reads MNHEY; CDR2 reads SMNVEV (reference sequence). The CDR3 is 15 amino acids. Trimming removed 2 bases from V and 7 bases from J, with 17 bases in between. Here the CDR3 DNA reads TGTGCCAGCAGTTTAAACTTCGGGCAGGGAGTGACCCAGTACTTC. Encoded protein: CASSLNFGQGVTQYF.

The chain combines TRBV10-1 with TRBJ1-1, with TRBD1 matching over 7 bases. The CDR3 runs 15 residues. From germline, CDR1 is WNHNN and CDR2 SYGVQD (reference sequence). With 0 bases clipped from V and 5 bases from J, the junction kept 6 bases outside the gene matches. CDR3: CASSESQGSGTEAFF. CDR3 DNA: TGCGCCAGCAGTGAGTCACAGGGGTCTGGGACTGAAGCTTTCTTT.

The chain carries TRBV5-1 and TRBJ2-3; no firm D call. The CDR3 runs 15 residues. Between the trimmed V and J ends, which lost 0 bases and 2 bases, there was a span of 10 bases. Germline CDR1 reads SGHRS; CDR2 reads YFSETQ. The CDR3 spells CASSLVVIPTDTQYF. The CDR3 DNA reads as TGCGCCAGCAGCTTGGTTGTTATACCCACAGATACGCAGTATTTT.

V gene TRBV15 combines with J gene TRBJ2-1; 8 nucleotides match TRBD2. The V gene's germline CDR1 is LNHNV and CDR2 YYDKDF (reference sequence). Trimming cost V 4 bases and J 9 bases; bases outside gene matches: 14. The CDR3 runs to 16 residues. The DNA for the CDR3 is TGTGCCACCAGCACCCCTCCCGGGACTAGTTTCGTTGAGCAGTTCTTC. It is translated as CATSTPPGTSFVEQFF.

The chain employs TRBV4-1 and TRBJ2-7; D is possibly TRBD1 (5 bases). Germline V gives CDR1 MGHRA, CDR2 YSYEKL. The CDR3 consists of 14 residues. Trimming cost V 1 base and J 3 bases, with 10 bases left between them. CDR3 residues: CASSQVSGFYEQYF. The CDR3 DNA sequence: TGCGCCAGCAGCCAAGTTTCAGGGTTCTACGAGCAGTACTTC.

This clone was seen a few times. The rearrangement joins TRBV29-1 to TRBJ1-1, with D perhaps TRBD1 (5 bases). CDR3 length: 13 amino acids. Trimming took 7 bases from V and 0 from J, leaving 12 bases between them. Germline V gives CDR1 SQVTM, CDR2 ANQGSEA. Here the CDR3 DNA reads TGCAGCGCAATGGGACGGGTGAACACTGAAGCTTTCTTT. Translation: CSAMGRVNTEAFF.

The chain is built from TRBV11-2 and TRBJ1-1; D might be TRBD1 (5 bases). The ends were cut back, 1 base at V and 4 bases at J, with 10 bases in the middle. The CDR3 totals 14 residues. Germline V gene data show CDR1 as SGHAT and CDR2 as FQNNGV. The CDR3 region is CASSLGRAATEAFF. In DNA, the CDR3 is TGTGCCAGCAGCTTAGGCAGGGCGGCCACTGAAGCTTTCTTT.

DNA for the CDR3: TGTGCCAGCAGCCAAATCGACAATGAGCAGTTCTTC. Translating gives CASSQIDNEQFF. The rearrangement joins TRBV11-3 to TRBJ2-1; no firm D call. Germline V CDR1 and CDR2: SGHNT, YENEEA. The CDR3 extends over 12 amino acids. With 5 bases removed from V and 5 bases from J, the gap between germline ends came to 7 bases.

V is TRBV2 and J is TRBJ2-6, with D possibly being TRBD1 (5 bases). The V and J ends lost 6 bases and 3 bases respectively, with 21 bases between them. This CDR3 contains 18 residues. Germline CDR1 reads SNHLY; CDR2 reads FYNNEI. CDR3 residues: CASSRHPRQGSGANVLTF. Written as DNA, the CDR3 is TGTGCCAGCAGCAGACACCCCCGCCAGGGTAGTGGGGCCAACGTCCTGACTTTC.

V usage is TRBV7-2 and J usage is TRBJ1-5, with D possibly TRBD1 on 6 matching bases. CDR3 length equals 16 residues. Trimming took off 4 bases at V and 0 bases at J, with 13 bases between the two ends. Germline lookup yields CDR1 SGHTA and CDR2 FQGNSA. The DNA of the CDR3 is TGTGCCAGCAGCTCCCGGGGGGCATTTAGCAATCAGCCCCAGCATTTT. This gives the protein CASSSRGAFSNQPQHF.

This clone was observed a handful of times. The V and J genes are TRBV11-2 and TRBJ2-1; 9 nucleotides agree with TRBD1. Trimming removed 3 bases from V and 7 bases from J; junction bases left unmatched: 4. CDR3 length: 14 residues. Germline assignment: CDR1 SGHAT and CDR2 FQNNGV. The chain's CDR3 is CASSFGTGLNEQFF. CDR3 in DNA: TGTGCCAGCAGCTTTGGGACAGGGTTGAATGAGCAGTTCTTC.

This clone was detected only a few times. The genes are TRBV5-4 and TRBJ1-1; a possible D gene is TRBD1 (6 bases). Trimming removed 0 bases from V and 4 bases from J, with 13 bases in between. CDR3 length: 15 amino acids. CDR1 and CDR2 from the germline V gene are SGHNT and YYREEE (reference sequence). CDR3 sequence reads: CASSLGGRGGTEAFF. In nucleotides, the CDR3 is TGTGCCAGCAGCTTGGGAGGCAGGGGTGGCACTGAAGCTTTCTTT.